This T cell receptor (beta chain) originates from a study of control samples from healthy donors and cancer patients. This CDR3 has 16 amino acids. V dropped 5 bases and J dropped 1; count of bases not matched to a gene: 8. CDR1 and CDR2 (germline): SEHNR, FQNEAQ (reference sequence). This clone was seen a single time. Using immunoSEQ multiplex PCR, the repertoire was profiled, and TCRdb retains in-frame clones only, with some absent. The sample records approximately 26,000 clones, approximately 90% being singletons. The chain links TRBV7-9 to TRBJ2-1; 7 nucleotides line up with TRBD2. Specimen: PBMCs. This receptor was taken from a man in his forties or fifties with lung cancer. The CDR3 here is CASSPRRGSSYNEQFF. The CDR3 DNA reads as TGTGCCAGCAGCCCTAGGCGGGGGAGTTCCTACAATGAGCAGTTCTTC.